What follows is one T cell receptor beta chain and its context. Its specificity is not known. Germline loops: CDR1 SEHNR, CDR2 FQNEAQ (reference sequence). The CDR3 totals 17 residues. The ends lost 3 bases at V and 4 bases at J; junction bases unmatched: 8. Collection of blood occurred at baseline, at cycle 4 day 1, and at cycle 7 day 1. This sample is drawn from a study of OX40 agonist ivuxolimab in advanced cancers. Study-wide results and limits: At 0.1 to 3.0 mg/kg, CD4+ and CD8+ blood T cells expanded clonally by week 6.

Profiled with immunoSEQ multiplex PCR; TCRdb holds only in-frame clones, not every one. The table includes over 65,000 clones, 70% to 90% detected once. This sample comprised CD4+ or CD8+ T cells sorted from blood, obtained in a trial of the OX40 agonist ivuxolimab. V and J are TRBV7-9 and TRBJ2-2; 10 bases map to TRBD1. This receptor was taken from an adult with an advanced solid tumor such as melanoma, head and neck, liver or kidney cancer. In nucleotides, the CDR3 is TGTGCCAGCAGCTTTAGACGACAGGGGGCGGCCACCGGGGAGCTGTTTTTT. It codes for CASSFRRQGAATGELFF. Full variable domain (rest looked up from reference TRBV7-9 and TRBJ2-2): DTGVSQNPRHKITKRGQNVTFRCDPISEHNRLYWYRQTLGQGPEFLTYFQNEAQLEKSRLLSDRFSAERPKGSFSTLEIQRTEQGDSAMYLCASSFRRQGAATGELFFGEGSRLTVL.